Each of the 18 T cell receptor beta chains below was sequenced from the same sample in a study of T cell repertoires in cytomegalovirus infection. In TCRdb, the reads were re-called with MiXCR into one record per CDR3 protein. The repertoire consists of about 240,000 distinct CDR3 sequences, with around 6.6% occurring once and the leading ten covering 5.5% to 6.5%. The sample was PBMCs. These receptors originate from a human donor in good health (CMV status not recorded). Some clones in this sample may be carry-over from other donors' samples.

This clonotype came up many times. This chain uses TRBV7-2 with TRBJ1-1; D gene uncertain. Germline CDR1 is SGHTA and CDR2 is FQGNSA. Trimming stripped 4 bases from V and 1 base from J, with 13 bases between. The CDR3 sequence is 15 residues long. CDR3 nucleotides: TGTGCCAGCAGCTCCCGTCGGGTACCGAACACTGAAGCTTTCTTT. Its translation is CASSSRRVPNTEAFF.

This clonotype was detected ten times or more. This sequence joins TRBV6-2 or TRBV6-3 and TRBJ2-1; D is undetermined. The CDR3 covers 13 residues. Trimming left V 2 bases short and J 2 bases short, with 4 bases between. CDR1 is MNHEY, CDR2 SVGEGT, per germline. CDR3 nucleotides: TGTGCCAGCAGTTACGGGGCCTACAATGAGCAGTTCTTC. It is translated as CASSYGAYNEQFF.

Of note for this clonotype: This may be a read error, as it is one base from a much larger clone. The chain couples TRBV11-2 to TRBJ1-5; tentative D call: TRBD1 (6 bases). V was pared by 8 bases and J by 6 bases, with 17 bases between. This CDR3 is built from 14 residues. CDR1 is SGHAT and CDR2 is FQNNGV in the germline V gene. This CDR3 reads CASCLGGGPQPQHF. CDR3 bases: TGTGCCAGCTGTCTGGGGGGGGGGCCTCAGCCCCAGCATTTT.

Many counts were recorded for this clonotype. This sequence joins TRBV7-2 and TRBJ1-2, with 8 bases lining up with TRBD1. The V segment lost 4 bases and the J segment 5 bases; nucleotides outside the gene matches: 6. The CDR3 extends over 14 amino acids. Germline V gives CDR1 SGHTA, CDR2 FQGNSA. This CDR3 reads CASSSTQGAYGYTF. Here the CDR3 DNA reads TGTGCCAGCAGCTCGACGCAGGGGGCGTATGGCTACACCTTC.

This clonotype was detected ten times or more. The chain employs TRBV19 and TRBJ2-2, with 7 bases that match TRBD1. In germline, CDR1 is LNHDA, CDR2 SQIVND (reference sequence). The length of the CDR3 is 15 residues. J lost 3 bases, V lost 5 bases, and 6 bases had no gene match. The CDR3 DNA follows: TGTGCCAGTAGTTTCGGGACAGCTTACACCGGGGAGCTGTTTTTT. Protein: CASSFGTAYTGELFF.

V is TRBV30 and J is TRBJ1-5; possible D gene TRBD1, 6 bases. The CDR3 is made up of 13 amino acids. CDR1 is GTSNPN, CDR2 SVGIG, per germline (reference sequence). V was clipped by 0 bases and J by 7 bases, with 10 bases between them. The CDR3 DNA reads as TGTGCCTGGAGTGTAGATCAGGGGCAGCCCCAGCATTTT. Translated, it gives CAWSVDQGQPQHF.

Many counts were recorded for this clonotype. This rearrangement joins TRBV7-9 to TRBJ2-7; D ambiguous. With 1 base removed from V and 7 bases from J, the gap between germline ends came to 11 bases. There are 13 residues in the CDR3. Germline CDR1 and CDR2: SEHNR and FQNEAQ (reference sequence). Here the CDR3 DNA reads TGTGCCAGCAGCTTAGTACCCGTGACAGAGCAGTACTTC. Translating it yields CASSLVPVTEQYF.

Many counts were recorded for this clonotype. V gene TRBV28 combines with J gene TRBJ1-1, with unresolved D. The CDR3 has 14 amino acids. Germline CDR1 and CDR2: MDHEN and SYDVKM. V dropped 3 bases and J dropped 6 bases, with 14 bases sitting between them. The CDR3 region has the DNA TGTGCCAGCAGTTTCACCCGAGGATCCGCTGAAGCTTTCTTT. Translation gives CASSFTRGSAEAFF.

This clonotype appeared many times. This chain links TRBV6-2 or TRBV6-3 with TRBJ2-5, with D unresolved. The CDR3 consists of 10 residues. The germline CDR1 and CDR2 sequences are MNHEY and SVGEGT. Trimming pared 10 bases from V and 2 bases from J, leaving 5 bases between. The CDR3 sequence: CATRQETQYF. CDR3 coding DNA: TGTGCCACCAGACAAGAGACCCAGTACTTC.

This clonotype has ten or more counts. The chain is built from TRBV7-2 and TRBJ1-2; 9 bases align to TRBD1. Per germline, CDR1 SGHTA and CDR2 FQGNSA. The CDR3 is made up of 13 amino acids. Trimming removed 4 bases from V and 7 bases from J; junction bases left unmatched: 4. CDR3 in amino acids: CASSWDREGGYTF. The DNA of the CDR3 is TGTGCCAGCAGCTGGGACAGGGAGGGTGGCTACACCTTC.

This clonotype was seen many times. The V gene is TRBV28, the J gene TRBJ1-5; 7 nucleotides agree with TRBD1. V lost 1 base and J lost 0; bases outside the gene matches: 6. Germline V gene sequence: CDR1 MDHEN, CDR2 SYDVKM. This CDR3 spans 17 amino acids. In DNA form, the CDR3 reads TGTGCCAGCAGTTTATCCGGGACAGCTTATAGCAATCAGCCCCAGCATTTT. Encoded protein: CASSLSGTAYSNQPQHF.

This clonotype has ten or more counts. The CDR3 loop reads CASSPQANTEAFF. In DNA form, the CDR3 reads TGTGCCAGCAGTCCCCAGGCGAACACTGAAGCTTTCTTT. The chain employs TRBV14 and TRBJ1-1; D remains ambiguous. Germline V CDR1 and CDR2: SGHDN, FVKESK. The CDR3 covers 13 residues. Trimming removed 6 bases at V and 1 base at J, with 9 bases between.

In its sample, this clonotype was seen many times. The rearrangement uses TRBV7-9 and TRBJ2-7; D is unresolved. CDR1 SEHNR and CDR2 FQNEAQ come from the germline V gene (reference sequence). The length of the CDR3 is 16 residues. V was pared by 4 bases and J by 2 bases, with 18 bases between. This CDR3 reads CASSSKELTLTYEQYF. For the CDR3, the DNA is TGTGCCAGCAGCTCCAAAGAATTGACACTTACCTACGAGCAGTACTTC.

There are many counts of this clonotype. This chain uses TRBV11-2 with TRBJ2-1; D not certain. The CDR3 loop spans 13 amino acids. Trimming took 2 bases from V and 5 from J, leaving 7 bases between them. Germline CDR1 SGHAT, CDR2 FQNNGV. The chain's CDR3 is CASSLKPDNEQFF. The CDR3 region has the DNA TGTGCCAGCAGCTTAAAACCAGACAATGAGCAGTTCTTC.

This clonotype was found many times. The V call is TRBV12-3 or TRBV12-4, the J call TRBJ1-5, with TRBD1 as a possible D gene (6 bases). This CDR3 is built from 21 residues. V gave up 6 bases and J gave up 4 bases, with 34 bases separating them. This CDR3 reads CASSAPLRGGREGIANQPQHF. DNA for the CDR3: TGTGCCAGCAGCGCGCCTCTACGGGGGGGGCGGGAAGGGATAGCAAATCAGCCCCAGCATTTT.

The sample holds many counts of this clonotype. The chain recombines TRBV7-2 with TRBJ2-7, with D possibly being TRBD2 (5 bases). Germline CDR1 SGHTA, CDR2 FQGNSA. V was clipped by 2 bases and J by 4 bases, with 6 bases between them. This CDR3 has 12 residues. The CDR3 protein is CASSLSGYEQYF. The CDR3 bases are TGTGCCAGCAGCTTATCGGGGTACGAGCAGTACTTC.

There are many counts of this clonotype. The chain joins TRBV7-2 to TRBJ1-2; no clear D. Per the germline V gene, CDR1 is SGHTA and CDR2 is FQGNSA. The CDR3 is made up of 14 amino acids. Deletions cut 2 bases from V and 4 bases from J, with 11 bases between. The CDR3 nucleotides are TGTGCCAGCAGCTTAAAAGAGCGCATCTATGGCTACACCTTC. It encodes CASSLKERIYGYTF. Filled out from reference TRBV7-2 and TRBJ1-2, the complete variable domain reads GAGVSQSPSNKVTEKGKDVELRCDPISGHTALYWYRQSLGQGLEFLIYFQGNSAPDKSGLPSDRFSAERTGGSVSTLTIQRTQQEDSAVYLCASSLKERIYGYTFGSGTRLTVV.

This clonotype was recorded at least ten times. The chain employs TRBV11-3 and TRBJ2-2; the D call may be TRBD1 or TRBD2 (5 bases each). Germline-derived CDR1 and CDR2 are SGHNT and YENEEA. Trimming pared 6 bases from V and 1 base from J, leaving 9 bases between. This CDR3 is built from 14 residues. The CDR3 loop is CASRPGRNTGELFF. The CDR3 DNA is TGTGCCAGCAGACCGGGACGGAACACCGGGGAGCTGTTTTTT.